This T cell receptor beta chain was captured by sequencing in a study of T-cell reconstitution after alpha-beta-depleted transplantation in children (dated by TCRdb to 2016 to 2017). In terms of the full investigation: T-cell immune reconstitution after TCRalphabeta/CD19-depleted allogeneic hematopoietic cell transplantation in children was quantitatively tracked in the study by means of TCR repertoire profiling.

V trim: 4 bases; J trim: 6 bases; unmatched bases: 16. The CDR3 holds 17 amino acids from the cysteine to the phenylalanine. Only CDR3 DNA is held: 51 bases, read in frame from base 1. The germline V gene encodes CDR1 SGDLS and CDR2 YYNGEE. Note on this clonotype: Its antigen remains undetermined. No base qualities exist here, and no much larger clone lies one base off it.

Preparation of the library involved PCR. For sequencing, an Illumina HiSeq 2500 was employed. Molecular barcoding was employed in the preparation of TCR libraries, with unique molecular identifiers being used to normalize TCRbeta repertoire quantification. TCRdb took the public reads, trimmed them with fastp at Q25, ran MiXCR for clone calling and kept in-frame beta chains. For every CDR3 protein sequence, its rows merge into one entry that carries the most common genes and DNA. The sample yields some 450,000 distinct CDR3 sequences; roughly two fifths were counted once. 27% of the sample is held by the ten biggest clonotypes. The research as a whole found: In some patients, high TCRbeta diversity at day 60 was attributed to recipient T cells and intrathymic progenitors that had survived conditioning. The apparently early alphabetaT-cell count recovery about two months after transplant was reportedly dependent on only several hundred rapidly expanded clones derived from non-depleted graft cells. The frequencies of hyperexpanded clones fell over the following months, and after one year, T-cell counts and TCRbeta diversity were mostly attributed to newly produced T cells.

The intended sense of this specimen's treatment or condition label: allogeneic hematopoietic cell transplantation with graft depleted of TCRalphabeta T cells and CD19 B cells. The transplant recipients were children given TCRalphabeta/CD19-depleted allogeneic hematopoietic cell grafts. The V and J genes are TRBV9 and TRBJ2-1; 7 central bases correspond to TRBD2. Here the sequenced sample was PBMCs, taken before TCRalphabeta/CD19-depleted stem cell transplant. The sequence derives from a girl aged 2 to 9 with aplastic anemia, due to receive a stem cell transplant. The CDR3 here reads CASSLRGDLVLGNEQFF. DNA sequence: TGTGCCAGCAGCCTTCGGGGGGACTTAGTACTAGGCAATGAGCAGTTCTTC.